This T cell receptor (beta chain) was sequenced for a study of post-analysis software for immune sequencing data. Study-wide results and caveats: There was significantly lower normalized Chao1 diversity in multiple sclerosis patients than in controls. TRBV5-6, TRBV5-1 and TRBV20-1 belonged to a set of roughly five TRBV segments that were more frequent in patients than controls. Strong co-clustering by F measure was seen for same-batch samples.

This CDR3 comprises 16 residues. Per germline, CDR1 LNHDA and CDR2 SQIVND (reference sequence). Tagging with unique molecular identifiers was a feature of the TCR beta cDNA libraries. TCRdb ran MiXCR on the PCR reads and lists one entry per CDR3 protein. This table holds hundreds of thousands of distinct CDR3 sequences, roughly 46% found once. As regards this clonotype: The target antigen is unknown. A junction boundary mismatches the germline segment, possibly from a read error.

This clonotype originated in a girl aged 5-17 years with multiple sclerosis. J is TRBJ2-1 and V is TRBV19; TRBD2 matches at 7 bases. The sample was blood. The CDR3 spells CVSSIRGGSSYNEQFF. The CDR3 nucleotides read TGTGTCAGTAGTATCCGGGGCGGGAGCTCCTACAATGAGCAGTTCTTC.